These 19 T cell receptor beta chains were all obtained from the same sample, sequenced in a study of graft-versus-host responses after intestinal transplantation. These receptors have no known antigen. Method: immunoSEQ multiplex PCR; TCRdb's copy keeps in-frame clones and lacks some. The table has some 87,000 clones, over 85% seen once. This specimen consisted of unstimulated CD8+ T cells sorted from spleen or lymph node cells, obtained before transplant. The receptor set was obtained from a human donor who was the organ donor for an intestinal transplant.

This clone was observed a few times. V is TRBV27 and J is TRBJ1-2, with 9 bases identical to TRBD1. The CDR3 runs 15 residues. Per the germline V gene, CDR1 is MNHEY and CDR2 is SMNVEV (reference sequence). V was pared by 8 bases and J by 3 bases, with 10 bases of the junction left unmatched. CDR3 sequence reads: CASRSNRGRDYGYTF. CDR3 bases: TGTGCCAGCCGATCGAACAGGGGGCGAGACTATGGCTACACCTTC.

In this sample, this clone turned up once. This chain joins TRBV1 and TRBJ1-5. TRBV1 is noted as a pseudogene. This CDR3 has 15 amino acids. The CDR3 region has the DNA TGCACCAGCAGCCTAGGAGGCAGCCAAAATCAGCCCCAGCATTTT. Amino acids: CTSSLGGSQNQPQHF.

The J gene is TRBJ1-1, the V gene TRBV9, with 7 bases fitting TRBD1. The CDR3 is 14 amino acids. Germline V gives CDR1 SGDLS, CDR2 YYNGEE. V was pared by 0 bases and J by 5 bases, with 4 bases of the junction left unmatched. CDR3: CASSVGSQGTEAFF. In DNA form, the CDR3 reads TGTGCCAGCAGCGTAGGGTCACAGGGGACTGAAGCTTTCTTT.

The chain links TRBV10-2 to TRBJ1-1; D is undetermined. V gave up 1 base and J gave up 5 bases, with 11 bases separating them. CDR3 length: 14 residues. The V gene's germline CDR1 is WSHSY and CDR2 SAAADI. This chain's CDR3 is CASSEWWAWTEAFF. CDR3 in DNA: TGCGCCAGCAGTGAGTGGTGGGCTTGGACTGAAGCTTTCTTT.

In DNA, the CDR3 is TGTGCCAGCAGTCCCCGGGACAGGGGTTGCGAGCAGTACTTC. Its protein is CASSPRDRGCEQYF. This rearrangement joins TRBV6-4 to TRBJ2-7; 10 bases fit TRBD1. The CDR3 is 14 residues long. J was trimmed by 6 bases and V by 5 bases; bases with no gene match: 7. CDR1 and CDR2 from the germline V gene are MRHNA and SNTAGT.

The genes are TRBV28 and TRBJ2-1; 7 bases are a match to TRBD2. Germline lookup yields CDR1 MDHEN and CDR2 SYDVKM. Trimming took 10 bases from V and 2 from J; bases not matched to a gene: 11. This CDR3 is 15 amino acids long. For the CDR3, the DNA is TGTGCCACCCTTCCACTAGCGATAGCCTACAATGAGCAGTTCTTC. Translating it yields CATLPLAIAYNEQFF.

V gene TRBV5-4 combines with J gene TRBJ2-3, with D maybe TRBD2 (7 bases). Deletions cut 10 bases from V and 3 bases from J, with 15 bases between. Germline V CDR1 and CDR2: SGHNT, YYREEE (reference sequence). The CDR3 runs to 13 residues. Here the CDR3 DNA reads TGTGCCCTCGGAGGGGGGGGGACAGATACGCAGTATTTT. It yields the protein CALGGGGTDTQYF.

J is TRBJ2-7 and V is TRBV18, with a possible D match to TRBD1 (5 bases). This CDR3 contains 14 residues. Germline V gene lookup returns CDR1 KGHSH and CDR2 LQKENI. V lost 3 bases to trimming and J lost 3 bases, with 12 bases between them. The CDR3: CASSPQGSHYEQYF. The CDR3, as DNA: TGTGCCAGCTCACCTCAGGGATCGCACTACGAGCAGTACTTC.

The sample holds a few counts of this clone. The J gene is TRBJ2-6, the V gene TRBV5-6; the match to TRBD1 covers 7 bases. The germline CDR1 and CDR2 sequences are SGHDT and YYEEEE. Germline trimming cut 4 bases from V and 1 base from J; bases unmatched to any gene: 2. The CDR3 is made up of 15 amino acids. The CDR3 nucleotides are TGTGCCAGCAGCCCAGGGGGTTCTGGGGCCAACGTCCTGACTTTC. It specifies CASSPGGSGANVLTF.

This clone showed up just once. The chain is built from TRBV4-2 and TRBJ2-5; a possible D gene is TRBD1 (6 bases). There are 15 residues in the CDR3. Trimming removed 5 bases from V and 5 bases from J, with 18 bases in between. In germline, CDR1 is LGHNA, CDR2 YNFKEQ. DNA of the CDR3: TGTGCCAGCAGCGGAAAAAACAGGGAGTCCGAGACCCAGTACTTC. Translated, it gives CASSGKNRESETQYF.

V usage is TRBV7-6 and J usage is TRBJ1-1; no clear D. There are 13 residues in the CDR3. Germline loops: CDR1 SGHVS, CDR2 FNYEAQ. V was pared by 2 bases and J by 1 base, with 5 bases between. CDR3 DNA sequence: TGTGCCAGCAGCTTACGGAGGAACACTGAAGCTTTCTTT. This encodes CASSLRRNTEAFF.

This chain uses TRBV7-9 with TRBJ2-2; TRBD1 matches 11 bases. Trimming took 0 bases from V and 7 from J; bases not matched to a gene: 7. This CDR3 is 17 amino acids long. Germline-derived CDR1 and CDR2 are SEHNR and FQNEAQ (reference sequence). The CDR3 reads CASSLARTGGRNGELFF. The DNA for the CDR3 is TGTGCCAGCAGCTTAGCAAGGACAGGGGGCCGGAACGGGGAGCTGTTTTTT. The complete variable domain, with remaining parts taken from reference TRBV7-9 and TRBJ2-2, reads DTGVSQNPRHKITKRGQNVTFRCDPISEHNRLYWYRQTLGQGPEFLTYFQNEAQLEKSRLLSDRFSAERPKGSFSTLEIQRTEQGDSAMYLCASSLARTGGRNGELFFGEGSRLTVL.

In this sample, this clone turned up once. This rearrangement joins TRBV7-3 to TRBJ2-3; 8 positions match TRBD2. The CDR3 extends over 16 amino acids. Germline V gives CDR1 SGHTA, CDR2 FQGTGA. Unmatched junction bases numbered 17, after V lost 1 base and J lost 14 bases. This CDR3 reads CASSLNIGERGTQRYF. The CDR3 DNA sequence: TGTGCCAGCAGCTTAAATATCGGCGAGCGGGGGACCCAGAGGTATTTT. The entire variable domain, with the rest obtained from reference TRBV7-3 and TRBJ2-3, is as follows: GAGVSQTPSNKVTEKGKYVELRCDPISGHTALYWYRQSLGQGPEFLIYFQGTGAADDSGLPNDRFFAVRPEGSVSTLKIQRTERGDSAVYLCASSLNIGERGTQRYFGPGTRLTVL.

V and J are TRBV11-2 and TRBJ1-2, with D uncertain. The V end lost 4 bases, the J end lost 4 bases, and 16 bases lay between the germline ends. Germline V gene lookup returns CDR1 SGHAT and CDR2 FQNNGV. The length of the CDR3 is 15 residues. The CDR3 coding sequence is TGTGCCAGCAGCTCACAAAAAACGGACTTCTATGGCTACACCTTC. Amino acid sequence: CASSSQKTDFYGYTF.

This sequence joins TRBV14 and TRBJ2-7; 12 bases fit TRBD2. Germline V gene lookup returns CDR1 SGHDN and CDR2 FVKESK. This CDR3 has 17 residues. V was clipped by 2 bases and J by 6 bases; unmatched bases: 11. The CDR3 reads CASSQPTSGSPVFEQYF. The CDR3 nucleotides read TGTGCCAGCAGCCAACCGACTAGCGGGAGCCCTGTGTTCGAGCAGTACTTC.

The chain has TRBV29-1 and TRBJ2-7; possibly TRBD1 for D (8 bases). Germline V gene data show CDR1 as SQVTM and CDR2 as ANQGSEA. V lost 6 bases and J lost 0, with 15 bases in between. The CDR3 is 14 amino acids. The CDR3 bases are TGCAGCGTCGAGACAGGGGAGGGCTCCTACGAGCAGTACTTC. Amino acids: CSVETGEGSYEQYF.

The chain is built from TRBV7-3 and TRBJ2-1, with D tentatively TRBD2 (6 bases). Germline V CDR1 and CDR2: SGHTA, FQGTGA. The V and J ends lost 2 bases and 4 bases respectively, with 15 bases between them. The CDR3 spans 16 residues. The CDR3 sequence: CASSLFTGDGYNEQFF. CDR3 bases: TGTGCCAGCAGCTTATTTACGGGAGACGGGTACAATGAGCAGTTCTTC.

The rearrangement uses TRBV27 and TRBJ2-7; 7 bases agree with TRBD1. V shed 4 bases, J shed 5 bases, and the junction held 11 bases outside the gene matches. The CDR3 has 15 residues. Germline CDR1 and CDR2: MNHEY and SMNVEV (reference sequence). In nucleotides, the CDR3 is TGTGCCAGCAGTTCACGAACGACAGGGTTGGACGAGCAGTACTTC. Translation: CASSSRTTGLDEQYF.

This chain links TRBV4-1 with TRBJ1-1; D is possibly TRBD1 (5 bases). Germline CDR1 reads MGHRA; CDR2 reads YSYEKL. The CDR3 has 14 amino acids. Deletions cut 1 base from V and 2 bases from J, with 8 bases between. The DNA of the CDR3 is TGCGCCAGCAGCCAAGTGGGGCTTAACACTGAAGCTTTCTTT. Residues: CASSQVGLNTEAFF.